This TCR beta chain was recorded in a study of blood T cell repertoires in COVID-19. As for the study in general: Collection of acute and convalescent COVID-19 samples took place in the United States, Italy and Spain.

Everyone who took part was roughly 18 to 90 years old, and they came from 24 US areas. The method was immunoSEQ multiplex PCR; TCRdb's version includes in-frame clones alone and lacks a portion of them. The sample holds a few hundred thousand clones, roughly 90% seen once. The specimen was PBMCs or T cells enriched from blood (not recorded which). The receptor comes from a woman in her thirties or forties who had recovered from COVID-19.

DNA of the CDR3: TGTGCCCTAAAAAGAAGTGACAGCTATGGCTACACCTTC. It encodes CALKRSDSYGYTF. The V and J genes are TRBV10-3 and TRBJ1-2, with TRBD1 as a possible D gene (5 bases). Trimming pared 11 bases from V and 4 bases from J, leaving 17 bases between. The V gene's germline CDR1 is ENHRY and CDR2 SYGVKD. CDR3 size: 13 residues.